This passage covers 19 T cell receptor beta chains from one sample sequenced in a study of T cell repertoires in cytomegalovirus infection. These receptors are not linked to any known antigen. TCRdb analysed the reads with MiXCR anew, one entry per CDR3 protein. Of hundreds of thousands of distinct CDR3 sequences listed, 25% to 35% are singletons. The sample consisted of cultured PBMCs, taken from culture after CMV antigen stimulation. The receptors derive from a human donor in good health (CMV status not recorded). Some clones in this sample may be carry-over from other donors' samples.

The gene calls are TRBV10-3 and TRBJ2-5; 8 bases align to TRBD1. This CDR3 has 12 amino acids. CDR1 and CDR2 (germline): ENHRY, SYGVKD. J was trimmed by 1 base and V by 10 bases; bases with no gene match: 2. Here the CDR3 reads CATGQGQETQYF. The CDR3 DNA reads TGTGCCACCGGACAGGGCCAAGAGACCCAGTACTTC.

Only a few counts were recorded for this clonotype. The chain links TRBV2 to TRBJ1-6, with a tentative D call TRBD1 (5 bases). The CDR3 runs to 15 residues. Trimming cost V 2 bases and J 5 bases, with 10 bases left between them. Germline CDR1 and CDR2: SNHLY and FYNNEI. CDR3 DNA: TGTGCCAGCAGTGAACCTGGGGCCGATAATTCACCCCTCCACTTT. This sequence encodes CASSEPGADNSPLHF.

The chain couples TRBV12-3 or TRBV12-4 to TRBJ2-3; the D gene is possibly TRBD1 (6 bases). Trimming stripped 11 bases from V and 1 base from J, with 22 bases between. The CDR3 consists of 16 residues. This chain's CDR3 is CACTRKDRQGTDTQYF. The CDR3 DNA sequence: TGTGCCTGTACCCGTAAGGACCGACAGGGCACAGATACGCAGTATTTT.

This sequence joins TRBV12-3 or TRBV12-4 and TRBJ1-1; D might be TRBD1 (6 bases). This CDR3 is 16 amino acids long. V was clipped by 1 base and J by 5 bases, with 17 bases between them. DNA for the CDR3: TGTGCCAGCAGTTTAGAGTCCCTCGGAGGGGGAACTGAAGCTTTCTTT. Translating it yields CASSLESLGGGTEAFF.

This clonotype was counted a few times. The chain couples TRBV19 to TRBJ1-5, with a weak D call TRBD1 (5 bases). The ends were cut back, 6 bases at V and 6 bases at J, with 12 bases in the middle. CDR1 is LNHDA, CDR2 SQIVND, per germline (reference sequence). The CDR3 is made up of 13 amino acids. CDR3 residues: CASREQVGQPQHF. The DNA of the CDR3 is TGTGCCAGTAGGGAACAGGTGGGTCAGCCCCAGCATTTT.

This clonotype was counted only a few times. The gene calls are TRBV6-5 and TRBJ1-1; perhaps TRBD1 as D (5 bases). The CDR3 consists of 15 residues. The ends were cut back, 2 bases at V and 0 bases at J, with 10 bases in the middle. CDR1 is MNHEY and CDR2 is SVGAGI in the germline V gene. In DNA, the CDR3 is TGTGCCAGCAGTTACGGGGCGATTATGAACACTGAAGCTTTCTTT. It yields the protein CASSYGAIMNTEAFF.

This chain connects TRBV6-2 or TRBV6-3 to TRBJ2-1; 8 positions agree with TRBD2. CDR1 and CDR2 (germline): MNHEY, SVGEGT. This CDR3 is 18 amino acids long. Trimming removed 5 bases from V and 0 bases from J; junction bases left unmatched: 12. The CDR3 DNA follows: TGTGCCAGCAGTGAATTCCCGGGACTAGTTAGCTCCTACAATGAGCAGTTCTTC. Its protein product is CASSEFPGLVSSYNEQFF.

The chain is built from TRBV7-9 and TRBJ2-7; 9 nucleotides align to TRBD2. Germline V CDR1 and CDR2: SEHNR, FQNEAQ (reference sequence). V shed 7 bases, J shed 5 bases, and the junction held 9 bases outside the gene matches. The CDR3 consists of 14 residues. The CDR3 nucleotides are TGTGCCAGCAAGGCAAGCGGGAGGAACAACGAGCAGTACTTC. It encodes CASKASGRNNEQYF.

This clonotype was seen a handful of times. The rearrangement links TRBV12-3 or TRBV12-4 to TRBJ2-1, with a possible D match to TRBD1 (7 bases). This CDR3 spans 14 amino acids. V lost 4 bases to trimming and J lost 4 bases, with 11 bases between them. CDR3 protein: CASSSQGGYNEQFF. CDR3 sequence (DNA): TGTGCCAGCAGTTCTCAGGGGGGATACAATGAGCAGTTCTTC.

The CDR3 bases are TGTGCCAGCTCACCAGAGGGGTACCAAGAGACCCAGTACTTC. Amino acids: CASSPEGYQETQYF. The chain is built from TRBV18 and TRBJ2-5; D is tentatively TRBD1 or TRBD2 (5 bases each). Germline V gene lookup returns CDR1 KGHSH and CDR2 LQKENI. Trimming shortened V by 2 bases and J by 0 bases, and 7 bases separated the two germline ends. CDR3 size: 14 residues.

This clonotype was observed once. The rearrangement uses TRBV24-1 and TRBJ2-3; tentatively, D is TRBD2 (6 bases). The ends were cut back, 7 bases at V and 2 bases at J, with 15 bases in the middle. CDR1 is KGHDR and CDR2 is SFDVKD in the germline V gene. The CDR3 length is 15 residues. The CDR3 protein is CATSPGDRHTDTQYF. The CDR3 DNA reads TGTGCCACCAGCCCGGGAGACAGACACACAGATACGCAGTATTTT.

V usage is TRBV19 and J usage is TRBJ1-6, with D perhaps TRBD1 (5 bases). The CDR3 is 17 amino acids. Germline CDR1 and CDR2: LNHDA and SQIVND (reference sequence). The V end lost 4 bases, the J end lost 0 bases, and 13 bases lay between the germline ends. CDR3 sequence: CASSTDSPSSYNSPLHF. The CDR3 DNA reads as TGTGCCAGTAGTACAGACAGCCCGAGCTCCTATAATTCACCCCTCCACTTT.

This chain uses TRBV7-2 with TRBJ2-2; D possibly uses TRBD1 or TRBD2 (5 bases each). Trimming cost V 1 base and J 6 bases, with 15 bases left between them. This CDR3 has 16 amino acids. CDR1 is SGHTA and CDR2 is FQGNSA in the germline V gene. CDR3 nucleotides: TGTGCCAGCAGCTTAGGGGGCAGGCGGGTCTCCGGGGAGCTGTTTTTT. This codes for CASSLGGRRVSGELFF.

This clonotype was observed a single time. The V and J genes are TRBV6-6 and TRBJ2-2; D perhaps matches TRBD1 (5 bases). The V end was cut by 6 bases, the J end by 7 bases, with 18 bases between. The CDR3 sequence is 15 residues long. The germline gives CDR1 MNHNY, CDR2 SVGAGI (reference sequence). CDR3 sequence: CASSLAKGLVGELFF. The CDR3 DNA is TGTGCCAGCAGCCTCGCCAAGGGGCTGGTCGGGGAGCTGTTTTTT.

The chain couples TRBV12-3 or TRBV12-4 to TRBJ1-5; no definite D call. Trimming left V 7 bases short and J 0 bases short, with 10 bases between. The CDR3 has 14 amino acids. The CDR3 DNA follows: TGTGCCAGCACTCACTTTTATAGCAATCAGCCCCAGCATTTT. Encoded protein: CASTHFYSNQPQHF.

The V gene is TRBV28, the J gene TRBJ2-7; D is unclear. Trimming removed 8 bases from V and 1 base from J, with 12 bases in between. The V gene's germline CDR1 is MDHEN and CDR2 SYDVKM. CDR3 size: 13 residues. This CDR3 is CASFRTQSYEQYF. CDR3 bases: TGTGCCAGCTTCCGGACGCAATCCTACGAGCAGTACTTC. Looking up the rest from reference TRBV28 and TRBJ2-7 gives the full variable domain: DVKVTQSSRYLVKRTGEKVFLECVQDMDHENMFWYRQDPGLGLRLIYFSYDVKMKEKGDIPEGYSVSREKKERFSLILESASTNQTSMYLCASFRTQSYEQYFGPGTRLTVT.

Only a few counts were recorded for this clonotype. The chain links TRBV27 to TRBJ2-7; TRBD1 is a possible D gene (8 bases). Germline CDR1 reads MNHEY; CDR2 reads SMNVEV (reference sequence). The CDR3 length is 14 residues. The ends were cut back, 3 bases at V and 3 bases at J, with 12 bases in the middle. The CDR3 bases are TGTGCCAGCAGTTTCACAGGGGGGGGCTACGAGCAGTACTTC. Residues: CASSFTGGGYEQYF.

The chain recombines TRBV19 with TRBJ2-3; 13 nucleotides agree with TRBD2. There are 18 residues in the CDR3. J lost 0 bases, V lost 3 bases, and 6 bases had no gene match. Germline CDR1 and CDR2: LNHDA and SQIVND (reference sequence). CDR3 protein: CASSIRTSGGPSTDTQYF. In nucleotides, the CDR3 is TGTGCCAGTAGTATTCGGACTAGCGGGGGACCTAGCACAGATACGCAGTATTTT.

The rearrangement joins TRBV11-2 to TRBJ2-1; 9 bases are a match to TRBD2. This CDR3 region has 15 residues. The germline V gene encodes CDR1 SGHAT and CDR2 FQNNGV. Unmatched junction bases numbered 12, after V lost 7 bases and J lost 8 bases. The DNA of the CDR3 is TGTGCCAGCAAAGAGGGTCTAGCGGGGCTGGATGAGCAGTTCTTC. It yields the protein CASKEGLAGLDEQFF.